Following are 23 T cell receptor beta chains from one sample sequenced in a study of T cell repertoires in cytomegalovirus infection. MiXCR was run by TCRdb on the reads, yielding one entry per CDR3 protein. The sample lists 150,000 to 200,000 distinct CDR3 sequences; about a sixth were seen once. The specimen was CD8+ T cells from PBMCs. The receptors derive from a human donor in good health (CMV status not recorded). Some clones in this sample may be carry-over from other donors' samples.

This clonotype appeared a few times. The chain couples TRBV7-6 to TRBJ2-3, with D unresolved. V gave up 5 bases and J gave up 0 bases, with 9 bases separating them. CDR1 and CDR2 (germline): SGHVS, FNYEAQ. The CDR3 runs 14 residues. CDR3: CASSDRLSTDTQYF. CDR3 nucleotide sequence: TGTGCCAGCAGCGATCGGCTGAGCACAGATACGCAGTATTTT.

This clonotype was recorded a few times. The CDR3: CASRGFNQPQHF. The CDR3 DNA sequence: TGTGCCAGCAGAGGCTTCAATCAGCCCCAGCATTTT. V is TRBV12-3 or TRBV12-4 and J is TRBJ1-5; D is unresolved. This CDR3 contains 12 residues. Trimming removed 6 bases at V and 3 bases at J, with 6 bases between.

This clonotype was observed a few times. The chain carries TRBV15 and TRBJ1-5; unclear D gene. Trimming cost V 0 bases and J 0 bases, with 3 bases left between them. This CDR3 has 14 residues. The V gene's germline CDR1 is LNHNV and CDR2 YYDKDF (reference sequence). DNA of the CDR3: TGTGCCACCAGCAGAGATTATAGCAATCAGCCCCAGCATTTT. The encoded protein is CATSRDYSNQPQHF.

This clonotype turned up a few times. The rearrangement uses TRBV28 and TRBJ2-7; D is undetermined. The CDR3 is 15 residues long. Germline V gene data show CDR1 as MDHEN and CDR2 as SYDVKM. Between the trimmed V and J ends, which lost 3 bases and 3 bases, there was a span of 15 bases. The CDR3 spells CASSFPIGKHYEQYF. CDR3 bases: TGTGCCAGCAGTTTTCCCATAGGGAAACACTACGAGCAGTACTTC.

This clonotype showed up just a few times. This chain uses TRBV20-1 with TRBJ2-3; D may be TRBD2 (7 bases). Germline loops: CDR1 DFQATT, CDR2 SNEGSKA (reference sequence). The CDR3 contains 16 residues. V was shortened by 5 bases and J by 2 bases, with 20 bases between the two germline ends. This chain's CDR3 is CSAGGGGGPTTDTQYF. The CDR3 coding sequence is TGCAGTGCTGGGGGGGGCGGGGGCCCAACCACAGATACGCAGTATTTT.

This chain links TRBV29-1 with TRBJ2-5; 10 nucleotides line up with TRBD1. The trim removed 6 bases at V and 1 base at J, leaving 11 bases unmatched. This CDR3 contains 16 residues. The germline V gene has CDR1 SQVTM and CDR2 ANQGSEA. CDR3 sequence (DNA): TGCAGCGTGAGGGGGACAGGGGCCTGGGGCCAAGAGACCCAGTACTTC. Translated: CSVRGTGAWGQETQYF.

This clonotype occurred a few times. The CDR3 DNA reads TGTGCCAGCAGCTTAGTTGGGAGCGGGGGGCGAAGCACAGATACGCAGTATTTT. Its protein product is CASSLVGSGGRSTDTQYF. The rearrangement links TRBV7-2 to TRBJ2-3; 9 nucleotides match TRBD2. Germline V gene sequence: CDR1 SGHTA, CDR2 FQGNSA. This CDR3 comprises 18 residues. V lost 1 base, J lost 0 bases, and 8 bases stayed unmatched. Supplemented by reference TRBV7-2 and TRBJ2-3, the full variable domain reads GAGVSQSPSNKVTEKGKDVELRCDPISGHTALYWYRQSLGQGLEFLIYFQGNSAPDKSGLPSDRFSAERTGGSVSTLTIQRTQQEDSAVYLCASSLVGSGGRSTDTQYFGPGTRLTVL.

The V call is TRBV2, the J call TRBJ2-7; possibly TRBD1 for D (5 bases). The CDR3 is 14 residues long. Germline V gives CDR1 SNHLY, CDR2 FYNNEI. Trimming pared 7 bases from V and 3 bases from J, leaving 16 bases between. CDR3 bases: TGTGCCAGCATTCTACAGGAGATAGACTACGAGCAGTACTTC. This sequence encodes CASILQEIDYEQYF.

The chain carries TRBV9 and TRBJ2-1, with D perhaps TRBD2 (7 bases). Per the germline V gene, CDR1 is SGDLS and CDR2 is YYNGEE. V lost 0 bases to trimming and J lost 6 bases, with 16 bases between them. This CDR3 has 16 amino acids. In DNA, the CDR3 is TGTGCCAGCAGCGTAGGTTCAGGCGGGGGCCGCAATGAGCAGTTCTTC. The encoded protein is CASSVGSGGGRNEQFF.

The rearrangement joins TRBV28 to TRBJ2-7; the D call may be TRBD1 or TRBD2 (5 bases each). Germline lookup yields CDR1 MDHEN and CDR2 SYDVKM. V gave up 3 bases and J gave up 0 bases, with 24 bases separating them. This CDR3 has 19 amino acids. Here the CDR3 DNA reads TGTGCCAGCAGTTTTCCTACCCTGGGCCGAAGGGACCACTCCTACGAGCAGTACTTC. Residues: CASSFPTLGRRDHSYEQYF.

The chain has TRBV9 and TRBJ2-1; 8 bases line up with TRBD1. Germline V CDR1 and CDR2: SGDLS, YYNGEE. The CDR3 spans 12 residues. V was pared by 3 bases and J by 8 bases, with 1 base of the junction left unmatched. The CDR3 loop reads CASSDRGYEQFF. The CDR3 DNA reads TGTGCCAGCAGCGACAGGGGGTATGAGCAGTTCTTC.

This chain connects TRBV28 to TRBJ1-2, with TRBD1 as a possible D gene (6 bases). Trimming took 6 bases from V and 3 from J, leaving 14 bases between them. Germline V gene data show CDR1 as MDHEN and CDR2 as SYDVKM. The CDR3 extends over 14 amino acids. For the CDR3, the DNA is TGTGCCAGCAGGCAACAGGGATGGGACTATGGCTACACCTTC. Protein sequence: CASRQQGWDYGYTF.

This clonotype was found many times. The chain carries TRBV7-2 and TRBJ2-2, with D tentatively TRBD1 or TRBD2 (5 bases each). The CDR3 has 17 amino acids. Looked up from germline, CDR1 is SGHTA and CDR2 is FQGNSA. V was shortened by 2 bases and J by 0 bases, with 13 bases between the two germline ends. CDR3 amino acids: CASSLNGVGANTGELFF. The CDR3 nucleotides are TGTGCCAGCAGCTTAAACGGGGTAGGGGCGAACACCGGGGAGCTGTTTTTT.

In nucleotides, the CDR3 is TGTGCCAGCAGTCAAAACAGCCGATTGAACACTGAAGCTTTCTTT. Protein sequence: CASSQNSRLNTEAFF. The chain links TRBV2 to TRBJ1-1, with D hard to call. Deletions cut 5 bases from V and 0 bases from J, with 13 bases between. Germline values: CDR1 SNHLY, CDR2 FYNNEI. This CDR3 region has 15 residues. The full variable domain, with the rest looked up from reference TRBV2 and TRBJ1-1, is EPEVTQTPSHQVTQMGQEVILRCVPISNHLYFYWYRQILGQKVEFLVSFYNNEISEKSEIFDDQFSVERPDGSNFTLKIRSTKLEDSAMYFCASSQNSRLNTEAFFGQGTRLTVV.

This clonotype has only a few counts. V usage is TRBV7-6 and J usage is TRBJ2-7, with 8 bases that match TRBD2. CDR1 and CDR2 (germline): SGHVS, FNYEAQ. The V and J ends lost 1 base and 0 bases, in that order; junction bases with no gene match: 2. The CDR3 contains 15 residues. Written as DNA, the CDR3 is TGTGCCAGCAGCTTAGAAGCGGGGGACTCCTACGAGCAGTACTTC. Encoded protein: CASSLEAGDSYEQYF.

The chain couples TRBV4-3 to TRBJ2-1; D gene uncertain. Trimming cost V 1 base and J 9 bases, with 4 bases left between them. Germline-derived CDR1 and CDR2 are LGHNA and YSLEER. The CDR3 is 11 residues long. This CDR3 is CASSQGGEQFF. CDR3 bases: TGCGCCAGCAGCCAAGGGGGTGAGCAGTTCTTC.

The chain carries TRBV20-1 and TRBJ1-6, with 7 bases lining up with TRBD1. Germline lookup yields CDR1 DFQATT and CDR2 SNEGSKA (reference sequence). CDR3 length: 14 residues. Germline trimming cut 3 bases from V and 4 bases from J; bases unmatched to any gene: 3. For the CDR3, the DNA is TGCAGTGCTAGTGGGGGACAGTATAATTCACCCCTCCACTTT. Protein: CSASGGQYNSPLHF.

The chain recombines TRBV19 with TRBJ1-5, with D hard to call. Germline CDR1 LNHDA, CDR2 SQIVND (reference sequence). This CDR3 is built from 14 residues. The ends were cut back, 3 bases at V and 7 bases at J, with 13 bases in the middle. CDR3 DNA sequence: TGTGCCAGTAGTATGGGAAGGGTGAAACAGCCCCAGCATTTT. Translating it yields CASSMGRVKQPQHF.

The table lists this clonotype with a few counts. J is TRBJ2-2 and V is TRBV7-9; D is ambiguous. The germline V and J ends were trimmed by 3 bases and 5 bases, with 10 bases remaining between them. This CDR3 has 14 amino acids. From germline, CDR1 is SEHNR and CDR2 FQNEAQ (reference sequence). As DNA, the CDR3 is TGTGCCAGCAGCTTGGACGGACCTACCGGGGAGCTGTTTTTT. It codes for CASSLDGPTGELFF.

The V call is TRBV7-9, the J call TRBJ2-7; TRBD2 is a possible D gene (6 bases). V gave up 3 bases and J gave up 2 bases, with 11 bases separating them. CDR3 size: 14 residues. Germline V gene data show CDR1 as SEHNR and CDR2 as FQNEAQ (reference sequence). CDR3 region: CASSLGRTTYEQYF. The CDR3 DNA is TGTGCCAGCAGCTTGGGGAGGACTACCTACGAGCAGTACTTC.

The J gene is TRBJ1-1, the V gene TRBV7-9; a weak D match, TRBD1 (5 bases). CDR1 and CDR2 from the germline V gene are SEHNR and FQNEAQ (reference sequence). V was trimmed by 6 bases and J by 4 bases, leaving 9 bases between them. This CDR3 has 12 amino acids. The CDR3 region has the DNA TGTGCCAGCAGGGGAGGGGCCACTGAAGCTTTCTTT. It codes for CASRGGATEAFF.

In DNA form, the CDR3 reads TGTGCCAGCAGCTTGGTGACGAACACCGGGGAGCTGTTTTTT. It specifies CASSLVTNTGELFF. This rearrangement joins TRBV5-6 to TRBJ2-2; D not certain. CDR1 and CDR2 from the germline V gene are SGHDT and YYEEEE. Trimming cost V 0 bases and J 0 bases, with 3 bases left between them. CDR3 length equals 14 residues.

This chain connects TRBV6-8 to TRBJ2-5; 9 bases are a match to TRBD1. CDR3 length: 15 amino acids. CDR1 is MNHGY and CDR2 is SAAAGT in the germline V gene. Germline trimming cut 4 bases from V and 3 bases from J; bases unmatched to any gene: 6. The CDR3 coding sequence is TGTGCCAGCAGTTCACCCCGGGACAGGGAAGAGACCCAGTACTTC. Residues: CASSSPRDREETQYF.